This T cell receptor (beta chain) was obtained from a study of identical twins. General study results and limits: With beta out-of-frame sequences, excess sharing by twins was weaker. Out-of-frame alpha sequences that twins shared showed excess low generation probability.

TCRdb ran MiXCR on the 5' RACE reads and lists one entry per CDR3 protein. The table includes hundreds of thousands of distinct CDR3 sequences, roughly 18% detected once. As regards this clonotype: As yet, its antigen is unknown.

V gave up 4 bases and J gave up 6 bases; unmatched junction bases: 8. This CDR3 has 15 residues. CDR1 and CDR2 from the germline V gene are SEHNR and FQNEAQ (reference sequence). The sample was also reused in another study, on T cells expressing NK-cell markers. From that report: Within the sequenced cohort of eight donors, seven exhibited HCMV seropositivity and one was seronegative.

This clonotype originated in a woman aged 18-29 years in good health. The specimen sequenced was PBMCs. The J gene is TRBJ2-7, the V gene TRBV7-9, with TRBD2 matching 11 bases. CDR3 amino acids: CASSSYSGRVSEQYF. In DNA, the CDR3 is TGTGCCAGCAGCTCCTATAGCGGGAGGGTTTCCGAGCAGTACTTC. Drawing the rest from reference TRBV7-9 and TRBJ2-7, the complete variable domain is DTGVSQNPRHKITKRGQNVTFRCDPISEHNRLYWYRQTLGQGPEFLTYFQNEAQLEKSRLLSDRFSAERPKGSFSTLEIQRTEQGDSAMYLCASSSYSGRVSEQYFGPGTRLTVT.